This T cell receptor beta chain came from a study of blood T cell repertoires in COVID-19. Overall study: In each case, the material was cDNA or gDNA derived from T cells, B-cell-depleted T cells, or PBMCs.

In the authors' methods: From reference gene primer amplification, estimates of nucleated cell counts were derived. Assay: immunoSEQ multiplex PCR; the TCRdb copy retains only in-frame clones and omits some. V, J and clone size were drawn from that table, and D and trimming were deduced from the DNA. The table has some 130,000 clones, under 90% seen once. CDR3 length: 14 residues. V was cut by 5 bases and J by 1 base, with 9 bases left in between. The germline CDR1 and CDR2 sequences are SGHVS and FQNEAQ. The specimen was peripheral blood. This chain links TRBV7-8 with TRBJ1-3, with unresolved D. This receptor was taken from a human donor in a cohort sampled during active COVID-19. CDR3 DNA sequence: TGTGCCAGCAGCAGTGGCAGGTCTGGAAACACCATATATTTT. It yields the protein CASSSGRSGNTIYF.